Each of the 28 T cell receptor beta chains below was sequenced from the same sample in a study of blood T cell repertoires in COVID-19. Sequencing used immunoSEQ multiplex PCR; TCRdb keeps in-frame clones, though not all of them. The sample records about 160,000 clones, 82% being singletons. Sequencing was carried out using peripheral blood. The receptors derive from a woman in her thirties or forties with COVID-19, enrolled during active disease.

The chain combines TRBV5-1 with TRBJ1-1, with D tentatively TRBD1 (6 bases). The germline V gene encodes CDR1 SGHRS and CDR2 YFSETQ. This CDR3 contains 15 residues. The V and J ends lost 1 base and 4 bases respectively, with 14 bases between them. The CDR3 DNA reads TGCGCCAGCAGCTTGTTAGTCAGGGGTTCCACTGAAGCTTTCTTT. This translates into CASSLLVRGSTEAFF.

The V call is TRBV14, the J call TRBJ2-3; 8 bases map to TRBD2. V shed 0 bases and J 8 bases; nucleotides not matched to a gene: 4. This CDR3 is built from 14 residues. Germline V lookup: CDR1 SGHDN, CDR2 FVKESK. CDR3 sequence (DNA): TGTGCCAGCAGCCAAGATCTCAGCGGGAGTACGCAGTATTTT. It encodes CASSQDLSGSTQYF.

The chain combines TRBV7-8 with TRBJ1-6, with 9 bases identical to TRBD1. The V gene's germline CDR1 is SGHVS and CDR2 FQNEAQ. The J segment lost 8 bases and the V segment lost 2 bases, leaving 13 bases of the junction unmatched. This CDR3 spans 18 amino acids. The CDR3 DNA reads as TGTGCCAGCAGCTTAAGGGGAGTCGGGACAGGGAGGGATTCACCCCTCCACTTT. Encoded protein: CASSLRGVGTGRDSPLHF.

The rearrangement uses TRBV27 and TRBJ2-7; weak D call: TRBD1 (6 bases). V was clipped by 3 bases and J by 1 base, with 10 bases between them. In germline, CDR1 is MNHEY, CDR2 SMNVEV (reference sequence). The CDR3 is 14 amino acids. The CDR3 nucleotides read TGTGCCAGCAGTTTGTCCAGGGGATCCTACGAGCAGTACTTC. It encodes CASSLSRGSYEQYF.

The chain couples TRBV28 to TRBJ2-5, with a weak D call TRBD2 (5 bases). Germline V gene data show CDR1 as MDHEN and CDR2 as SYDVKM. This CDR3 spans 13 amino acids. The ends were cut back, 10 bases at V and 2 bases at J, with 14 bases in the middle. CDR3 sequence: CATLEGAQETQYF. CDR3 coding DNA: TGTGCCACCTTAGAGGGAGCACAAGAGACCCAGTACTTC.

J is TRBJ2-2 and V is TRBV28; 11 bases are a match to TRBD1. This CDR3 is built from 16 residues. The V gene's germline CDR1 is MDHEN and CDR2 SYDVKM. Unmatched junction bases numbered 6, after V lost 6 bases and J lost 3 bases. The CDR3 region has the DNA TGTGCCAGCAGGTTTGGGGACAGGGGGGACACCGGGGAGCTGTTTTTT. Protein sequence: CASRFGDRGDTGELFF.

The chain combines TRBV7-8 with TRBJ2-3; the D is unclear. The CDR3 totals 16 residues. The V end was cut by 1 base, the J end by 5 bases, with 16 bases between. Germline CDR1 SGHVS, CDR2 FQNEAQ. As DNA, the CDR3 is TGTGCCAGCAGCTTAGGCCTACGGAATTCAGGAGATACGCAGTATTTT. It yields the protein CASSLGLRNSGDTQYF.

V is TRBV5-1 and J is TRBJ2-6, with TRBD1 matching over 8 bases. V was clipped by 5 bases and J by 2 bases; unmatched bases: 3. The CDR3 totals 15 residues. CDR1 SGHRS and CDR2 YFSETQ come from the germline V gene. CDR3 DNA: TGCGCCAGCAGTCGGGACAGGCCTGGGGCCAACGTCCTGACTTTC. Its protein is CASSRDRPGANVLTF.

This chain uses TRBV7-9 with TRBJ1-1; D perhaps matches TRBD1 (5 bases). Germline V gene lookup returns CDR1 SEHNR and CDR2 FQNEAQ (reference sequence). The germline V and J ends were trimmed by 5 bases and 1 base, with 17 bases remaining between them. CDR3 length: 16 amino acids. The CDR3 is CASSKRRAGQNTEAFF. The CDR3 bases are TGTGCCAGCAGCAAGAGAAGGGCAGGGCAGAACACTGAAGCTTTCTTT.

V usage is TRBV24-1 and J usage is TRBJ2-1; 11 nucleotides line up with TRBD2. The CDR3 extends over 15 amino acids. Germline V gene lookup returns CDR1 KGHDR and CDR2 SFDVKD. After removal of 7 bases from V and 4 bases from J, the junction contained 5 bases not matched to a gene. This chain's CDR3 is CATSLGTSGYNEQFF. DNA for the CDR3: TGTGCCACCAGCCTGGGGACTAGCGGTTACAATGAGCAGTTCTTC.

V usage is TRBV28 and J usage is TRBJ1-4, with unresolved D. Germline values: CDR1 MDHEN, CDR2 SYDVKM. V dropped 3 bases and J dropped 6 bases, with 5 bases sitting between them. The CDR3 contains 12 residues. In DNA, the CDR3 is TGTGCCAGCAGTTTCCAGGATGAAAAACTGTTTTTT. It encodes CASSFQDEKLFF.

The chain recombines TRBV29-1 with TRBJ1-2; 10 positions match TRBD1. The CDR3 extends over 12 amino acids. The V gene end was trimmed by 7 bases and the J gene end by 7 bases; junction bases not matched to a gene: 6. The germline V gene has CDR1 SQVTM and CDR2 ANQGSEA. The CDR3, as DNA: TGCAGCGCTACGACAGGGGGCTCTGGCTACACCTTC. Translation gives CSATTGGSGYTF.

The gene calls are TRBV11-1 and TRBJ2-2; D remains unclear. Trimming removed 5 bases from V and 5 bases from J, with 12 bases in between. The CDR3 length is 14 residues. Looked up from germline, CDR1 is SGHAT and CDR2 is FQDESV (reference sequence). CDR3 loop: CASSLIPSTGELFF. The CDR3, as DNA: TGTGCCAGCAGCCTAATCCCCTCGACCGGGGAGCTGTTTTTT.

The chain combines TRBV7-3 with TRBJ2-1, with a tentative D call TRBD1 (5 bases). The CDR3 sequence is 14 residues long. V lost 5 bases, J lost 1 base, and 9 bases lay in between. Germline lookup yields CDR1 SGHTA and CDR2 FQGTGA. The CDR3 DNA is TGTGCCAGCAGCCCAGGGCAGTCCTACAATGAGCAGTTCTTC. As protein: CASSPGQSYNEQFF. Variable domain in full (rest from reference TRBV7-3 and TRBJ2-1): GAGVSQTPSNKVTEKGKYVELRCDPISGHTALYWYRQSLGQGPEFLIYFQGTGAADDSGLPNDRFFAVRPEGSVSTLKIQRTERGDSAVYLCASSPGQSYNEQFFGPGTRLTVL.

To note about this clone: Given a much more abundant clone one base away, this may be a read error. The chain recombines TRBV7-6 with TRBJ1-3; no firm D call. The germline CDR1 and CDR2 sequences are SGHVS and FNYEAQ. Trimming left V 3 bases short and J 3 bases short, with 9 bases between. This CDR3 is 14 amino acids long. The DNA for the CDR3 is TGTGCCAGCAGCTTGGATGAGGGTGGAAACACCATATATTTT. It encodes CASSLDEGGNTIYF. Full variable domain (outside the CDR3, taken from reference TRBV7-6 and TRBJ1-3): GAGVSQSPRYKVTKRGQDVALRCDPISGHVSLYWYRQALGQGPEFLTYFNYEAQQDKSGLPNDRFSAERPEGSISTLTIQRTEQRDSAMYRCASSLDEGGNTIYFGEGSWLTVV.

The rearrangement uses TRBV6-2 or TRBV6-3 and TRBJ1-2; D ambiguous. The CDR3 sequence is 12 residues long. The ends were cut back, 2 bases at V and 4 bases at J, with 5 bases in the middle. Germline values: CDR1 MNHEY, CDR2 SVGEGT. In nucleotides, the CDR3 is TGTGCCAGCAGTTACGGGCCCTATGGCTACACCTTC. It codes for CASSYGPYGYTF.

This chain links TRBV13 with TRBJ1-1, with D tentatively TRBD1 (5 bases). The length of the CDR3 is 15 residues. CDR1 is PRHDT and CDR2 is FYEKMQ in the germline V gene (reference sequence). V gave up 5 bases and J gave up 5 bases, with 18 bases separating them. The CDR3 loop reads CASSPRQTQRTEAFF. In DNA form, the CDR3 reads TGTGCCAGCAGCCCAAGACAGACCCAGCGTACTGAAGCTTTCTTT.

The rearrangement joins TRBV3-1 (or the pseudogene TRBV3-2) to TRBJ1-2; D unclear. CDR3 length equals 12 residues. The germline V gene encodes CDR1 LGHDT and CDR2 YNNKEL (reference sequence). Trimming pared 2 bases from V and 6 bases from J, leaving 7 bases between. CDR3 sequence: CASSQMRHGYTF. The CDR3 DNA reads TGTGCCAGCAGCCAAATGAGGCATGGCTACACCTTC.

This clone was seen a single time. V and J are TRBV2 and TRBJ1-4; the match to TRBD1 covers 7 bases. Germline V gives CDR1 SNHLY, CDR2 FYNNEI. V trimming: 0 bases; J trimming: 15 bases; junction bases outside the gene matches: 4. This CDR3 has 12 residues. The CDR3 coding sequence is TGTGCCAGCAGTGAAGCCAACAGGGGAATGTTTTTT. Protein: CASSEANRGMFF. The complete variable domain, with remaining parts taken from reference TRBV2 and TRBJ1-4, reads EPEVTQTPSHQVTQMGQEVILRCVPISNHLYFYWYRQILGQKVEFLVSFYNNEISEKSEIFDDQFSVERPDGSNFTLKIRSTKLEDSAMYFCASSEANRGMFFGSGTQLSVL.

The V call is TRBV14, the J call TRBJ1-2; possible D gene TRBD1, 5 bases. Per the germline V gene, CDR1 is SGHDN and CDR2 is FVKESK. The CDR3 extends over 16 amino acids. The V end lost 2 bases, the J end lost 4 bases, and 17 bases lay between the germline ends. The CDR3, as DNA: TGTGCCAGCAGCCAACTCCTTGGGCAGGGAGGCTATGGCTACACCTTC. Amino acids: CASSQLLGQGGYGYTF.

This chain connects TRBV5-1 to TRBJ2-1, with TRBD2 identical over 15 bases. CDR3 length: 18 amino acids. Germline lookup yields CDR1 SGHRS and CDR2 YFSETQ. After removal of 0 bases from V and 9 bases from J, the junction contained 10 bases not matched to a gene. The CDR3 DNA reads as TGCGCCAGCAGCTTGGGAATAGGACTAGCGGGAGGGCCGGGTGAGCAGTTCTTC. Protein: CASSLGIGLAGGPGEQFF. Full variable domain (missing parts from reference TRBV5-1 and TRBJ2-1): KAGVTQTPRYLIKTRGQQVTLSCSPISGHRSVSWYQQTPGQGLQFLFEYFSETQRNKGNFPGRFSGRQFSNSRSEMNVSTLELGDSALYLCASSLGIGLAGGPGEQFFGPGTRLTVL.

V usage is TRBV13 and J usage is TRBJ2-3; D uncertain. The germline V and J ends were trimmed by 7 bases and 1 base, with 9 bases remaining between them. The CDR3 covers 13 residues. Germline CDR1 and CDR2: PRHDT and FYEKMQ (reference sequence). The CDR3 loop reads CASMFSGTDTQYF. In DNA form, the CDR3 reads TGTGCCAGCATGTTCAGCGGCACAGATACGCAGTATTTT.

V is TRBV7-8 and J is TRBJ2-7, with D perhaps matching TRBD2 (6 bases). Trimming shortened V by 3 bases and J by 2 bases, and 14 bases separated the two germline ends. The CDR3 covers 15 residues. Germline V gene sequence: CDR1 SGHVS, CDR2 FQNEAQ. CDR3 sequence: CASSFTGTAAYEQYF. CDR3 sequence (DNA): TGTGCCAGCAGCTTCACCGGGACTGCCGCCTACGAGCAGTACTTC.

This clone was counted a single time. This rearrangement joins TRBV30 to TRBJ2-7; TRBD1 matches at 7 bases. J was trimmed by 2 bases and V by 2 bases; bases with no gene match: 6. There are 14 residues in the CDR3. Germline V gives CDR1 GTSNPN, CDR2 SVGIG (reference sequence). The CDR3 bases are TGTGCCTGGAGTCGACAGGGCAGGGCCTACGAGCAGTACGTC. It translates to CAWSRQGRAYEQYV.

This clone was seen just once. V and J are TRBV19 and TRBJ1-5, with a weak D call TRBD1 (5 bases). CDR1 LNHDA and CDR2 SQIVND come from the germline V gene (reference sequence). This CDR3 contains 17 residues. The V end was cut by 5 bases, the J end by 0 bases, with 17 bases between. The CDR3 DNA reads as TGTGCCAGTAGTCCGACGTCAGGGTGGGATAGCAATCAGCCCCAGCATTTT. Translated, it gives CASSPTSGWDSNQPQHF.

V is TRBV27 and J is TRBJ2-7, with a tentative D call TRBD1 (5 bases). Germline lookup yields CDR1 MNHEY and CDR2 SMNVEV (reference sequence). The CDR3 runs to 14 residues. Between the trimmed V and J ends, which lost 9 bases and 7 bases, there was a span of 22 bases. CDR3 sequence reads: CASPRSARPGEQYF. DNA for the CDR3: TGTGCCAGTCCGCGGTCCGCGCGTCCAGGGGAGCAGTACTTC.

The chain uses TRBV19 and TRBJ2-7; 8 bases are shared with TRBD2. J was trimmed by 2 bases and V by 3 bases; bases with no gene match: 6. Germline V gene data show CDR1 as LNHDA and CDR2 as SQIVND (reference sequence). The CDR3 contains 15 residues. CDR3 sequence reads: CASSIGRGLTYEQYF. CDR3 DNA sequence: TGTGCCAGTAGTATCGGGAGGGGACTCACCTACGAGCAGTACTTC.

The V and J genes are TRBV5-1 and TRBJ2-1, with no clear D. V dropped 3 bases and J dropped 0 bases, with 16 bases sitting between them. Germline-derived CDR1 and CDR2 are SGHRS and YFSETQ. The CDR3 is 17 amino acids. Here the CDR3 DNA reads TGCGCCAGCAGCTCTGCCCGATCCACGGGCTCCTACAATGAGCAGTTCTTC. Its protein is CASSSARSTGSYNEQFF.